This T cell receptor (beta chain) was observed in a study of CD8+ T cells in alopecia areata. This clone was counted between two and nine times. cDNA serving as the sequencing template came from extracted, reverse transcribed RNA. TCRdb keeps only in-frame clones here, not all; method: immunoSEQ multiplex PCR. In the table there are 200,000 or so clones, roughly 50% of which are singletons. Trimming left V 8 bases short and J 7 bases short, with 2 bases between. This CDR3 is 9 amino acids long. The TCR originated in a human donor in good health. V is TRBV23-1 and J is TRBJ1-4; D unresolved. TRBV23-1 is treated as an ORF (open reading frame) with a function not yet certain. Sequencing input: CD8+ T cells sorted from blood. The CDR3, as DNA: TGCGCCAGCGTTGAAAAACTGTTTTTT. It translates to CASVEKLFF.